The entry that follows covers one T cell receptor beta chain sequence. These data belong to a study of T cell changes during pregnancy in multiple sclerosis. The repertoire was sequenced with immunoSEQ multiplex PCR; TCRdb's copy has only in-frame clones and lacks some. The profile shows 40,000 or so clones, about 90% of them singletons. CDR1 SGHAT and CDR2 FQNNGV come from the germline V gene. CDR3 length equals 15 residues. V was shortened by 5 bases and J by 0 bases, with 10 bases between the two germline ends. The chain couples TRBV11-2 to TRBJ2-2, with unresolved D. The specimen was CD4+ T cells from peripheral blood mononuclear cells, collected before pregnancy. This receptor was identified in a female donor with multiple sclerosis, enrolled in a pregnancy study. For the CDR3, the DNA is TGTGCCAGCAGCCGCAGGCGCCCGAACACCGGGGAGCTGTTTTTT. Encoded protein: CASSRRRPNTGELFF.